Below, one T cell receptor beta chain is given with its context. Antigen specificity is unknown. The germline V gene has CDR1 SGHVS and CDR2 FQNEAQ. The CDR3 sequence is 15 residues long. V lost 1 base, J lost 0 bases, and 9 bases lay in between. This sample is drawn from a study of T cell responses to AZD1222 COVID-19 vaccine. Study overall: Second-dose intervals of approximately 4 or approximately 12 weeks were pooled.

Here immunoSEQ multiplex PCR was the method, and the copy in TCRdb shows in-frame clones only, minus some. The data show more than 120,000 clones, with just over 90% seen just once and approximately 5.4% held by the top ten. Findings of the study overall: With dominance at 160-218 and 743-854, vaccine-associated CD4 TCRs spanned spike. There were mostly white British donors and more females than males, and clonal diversity was possibly underestimated.

This TCR came from an adult in good health. Specimen: peripheral blood, collected on day 0 of AZD1222 vaccination. The V and J genes are TRBV7-8 and TRBJ1-1, with unresolved D. The CDR3 region is CASSLGSGVNTEAFF. In nucleotides, the CDR3 is TGTGCCAGCAGCTTAGGTTCCGGGGTGAACACTGAAGCTTTCTTT.